The following is a T cell receptor beta chain sequence with its context. Many counts were recorded for this clonotype. Its antigen is not yet known. No base quality information exists; no much larger clone differs at one position. Reading the germline V gene gives CDR1 MNHEY and CDR2 SVGAGI. The CDR3 spans 14 residues, from the cysteine through the phenylalanine. Only the CDR3 DNA is retained, 42 bases long and in frame from the first base. Trimming removed 6 bases from V and 1 base from J, leaving 12 bases between the germline ends. The library was made by 5' RACE. The listed sequencing device is Illumina HiSeq 2500. A second PCR of roughly 6 to 12 cycles was run with a J-beta primer mix and a sample-barcoded 5' primer. A template-switch 5' adaptor carrying 12 random nucleotides introduced a unique molecular identifier onto each TCR beta cDNA molecule. Each sample yielded at least 3 million CDR3-containing paired-end reads. First-strand cDNA was synthesized from all RNA with the Mint cDNA synthesis kit, primed by a TRBC-specific oligonucleotide. After uracil-DNA glycosylase treatment, a first 18-cycle PCR used universal primers M1SS and BC2_uni_R on all cDNA. In the original analysis: Normalization of each sample was performed by random selection of 1 million high-quality reads, each carrying a distinct molecular identifier. Instead of being binned into consensus sequences, reads that shared molecular identifiers were thrown out. MiTCR, run with a Q25 quality threshold and the strictest error-elimination algorithm, handled CDR3 identification, clonotype clustering and error correction. A nonparametric unseen species model with Euler transformation was used to estimate a lower bound on total TCR beta diversity. TCRdb applied fastp at Q25 and MiXCR to the public reads, then kept only in-frame beta chains. Each CDR3 protein appears once, grouped with its most common genes and DNA. The V and J calls follow TCRdb's processing rather than the paper's. The sample includes 800,000 to 950,000 distinct CDR3 sequences, with about 44% observed a single time. The top ten hold over 10% of the sample.

This sample is drawn from a study of blood T cells in healthy people across ages (dated by TCRdb to between 2014 and 2016). About the study as a whole: In model experiments, roughly one uniquely barcoded TCR beta cDNA molecule per two T cells was captured by template switching. The study measured age-related changes in TCR beta repertoire diversity using deep sequencing normalized with unique cDNA molecular identifiers. The donors were split into four age groups: young (average around 15 years), middle-aged (about 40), aged (more than 60) and long-lived (roughly 86). To avoid experimental bias, donors of different ages were randomly spread across the sequencing lanes. Two additional independent replicas of 1 million unique cDNA reads from the same blood draw were analyzed for two donors (one aged 18 to 30 and one aged 80 or older).

The paper as a whole reports these results and caveats: The long-lived group showed more naive CD4+ T cells, fewer expanded clones and increased TCR diversity than the aged group, suggesting age selection. Because donor CMV infection status was unknown, age-related changes in expanded clonotypes were potentially confounded. The percentage of naive T cells measured by flow cytometry correlated strongly with observed TCR beta diversity. As age increased, observed TCR beta diversity per million T cells dropped in a roughly linear way, and a significant reduction was already evident by age about 40. Estimates of total diversity based on one million sequenced T cells were considered lower bounds and underestimates. Because profiling used bulk unsorted PBMCs, naive and antigen-experienced compartments could not be compared conclusively.

Systemically healthy Caucasian individuals from Russia, roughly 40 in total and aged roughly 6 to 100 years, were included as donors. Each donor gave around 9.5 milliliters of peripheral blood, collected into EDTA-treated Vacutainer tubes. Ficoll-Paque density-gradient centrifugation was used to isolate PBMCs, with at least 6.5 million per sample. Trizol reagent was used to extract total RNA from PBMCs, with at least 6 micrograms per sample. Naive CD45RAhigh/CD27high T cell percentages were measured by flow cytometry on a PBMC aliquot from every donor. This clonotype was sampled from a man aged 25-45 years in good health. The chain is made from TRBV6-5 and TRBJ1-1; the D gene is possibly TRBD1, with 5 bases matching. The sample consisted of blood. The CDR3 loop reads CASRSSGGNTEAFF. In nucleotides, the sequence is TGTGCCAGCAGATCTTCGGGGGGGAACACTGAAGCTTTCTTT.